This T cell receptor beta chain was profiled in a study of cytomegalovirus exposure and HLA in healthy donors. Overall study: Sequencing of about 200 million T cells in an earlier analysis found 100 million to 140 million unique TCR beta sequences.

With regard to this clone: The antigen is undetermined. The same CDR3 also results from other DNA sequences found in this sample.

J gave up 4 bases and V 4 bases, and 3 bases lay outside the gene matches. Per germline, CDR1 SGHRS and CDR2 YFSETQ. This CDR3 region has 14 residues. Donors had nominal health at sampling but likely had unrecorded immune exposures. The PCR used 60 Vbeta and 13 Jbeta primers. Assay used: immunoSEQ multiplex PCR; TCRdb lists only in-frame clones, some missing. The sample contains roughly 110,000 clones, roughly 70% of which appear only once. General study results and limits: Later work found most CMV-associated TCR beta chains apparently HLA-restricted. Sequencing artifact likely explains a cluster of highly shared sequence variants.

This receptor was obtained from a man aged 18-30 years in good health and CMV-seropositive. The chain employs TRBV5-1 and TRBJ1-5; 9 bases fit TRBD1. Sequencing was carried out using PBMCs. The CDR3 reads CASSLGTGNQPQHF. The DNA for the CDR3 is TGCGCCAGCAGCCTCGGGACAGGGAATCAGCCCCAGCATTTT. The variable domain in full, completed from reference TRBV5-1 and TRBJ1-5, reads KAGVTQTPRYLIKTRGQQVTLSCSPISGHRSVSWYQQTPGQGLQFLFEYFSETQRNKGNFPGRFSGRQFSNSRSEMNVSTLELGDSALYLCASSLGTGNQPQHFGDGTRLSIL.